What follows describes a single TCR beta chain. The protocol was immunoSEQ multiplex PCR, while the TCRdb copy is restricted to in-frame clones and leaves out a portion. The table shows some 70,000 clones, with about four fifths occurring only once. This entry is derived from a study of T cell responses to AZD1222 COVID-19 vaccine. This receptor was obtained from an adult who received the AZD1222 COVID-19 vaccine. The source material was peripheral blood, sampled 28 days after the second AZD1222 dose.

The chain's CDR3 is CSVTREGLNTEAFF. CDR3 nucleotides: TGCAGCGTCACCCGGGAGGGGCTTAACACTGAAGCTTTCTTT. This rearrangement joins TRBV29-1 to TRBJ1-1; a weak D match, TRBD1 (5 bases). The CDR3 covers 14 residues. From germline, CDR1 is SQVTM and CDR2 ANQGSEA. V lost 6 bases to trimming and J lost 2 bases, with 16 bases between them.